The next 14 T cell receptor beta chains were all read from a single sample in a study of shared clonotypes between healthy human individuals. Repertoires were generated with immunoSEQ multiplex PCR, while TCRdb's copy carries only in-frame clones and drops some. The table records about 2 million clones, 90% to 95% of them present only once. Sequenced material: naive CD4+ T cells sorted from blood. Subset defined: CD45RA+ positively selected. The receptors here all came from a man between 18 and 29 years old in good health.

A word on this clone: Other DNA sequences of this sample code for an identical CDR3. The chain joins TRBV30 to TRBJ1-5, with D possibly being TRBD1 (5 bases). Germline values: CDR1 GTSNPN, CDR2 SVGIG (reference sequence). CDR3 length: 11 residues. The V and J ends lost 5 bases and 8 bases respectively, with 10 bases between them. The CDR3, as DNA: TGTGCCTGGGGGTCGGGGGAGCCCCAGCATTTT. This encodes CAWGSGEPQHF.

This clone was seen only once. The chain has TRBV4-1 and TRBJ2-1; 9 bases agree with TRBD2. V was clipped by 6 bases and J by 4 bases; unmatched bases: 10. The CDR3 contains 16 residues. CDR1 is MGHRA and CDR2 is YSYEKL in the germline V gene. CDR3 residues: CASRPTGGRVYNEQFF. The CDR3 coding sequence is TGCGCCAGCAGACCCACCGGCGGGAGGGTATACAATGAGCAGTTCTTC.

This chain connects TRBV12-5 to TRBJ1-1, with D unclear. The CDR3 has 16 amino acids. Germline CDR1 is LGHNT and CDR2 is FRNRAP. The germline V and J ends were trimmed by 6 bases and 1 base, with 18 bases remaining between them. This CDR3 is CASGRGGPTSNTEAFF. The CDR3 nucleotides are TGTGCTAGTGGCCGTGGTGGGCCCACTTCGAACACTGAAGCTTTCTTT.

This clone was seen a single time. The chain has TRBV10-3 and TRBJ1-1; TRBD1 is a possible D gene (6 bases). V shed 4 bases and J shed 1 base, with 19 bases lying between them. CDR1 ENHRY and CDR2 SYGVKD come from the germline V gene. This CDR3 is 17 amino acids long. CDR3 bases: TGTGCCATCAGTGGAAGGACATCTGGGGGCGCGAACACTGAAGCTTTCTTT. Translation: CAISGRTSGGANTEAFF.

The chain combines TRBV5-1 with TRBJ1-5, with D unresolved. Trimming cost V 4 bases and J 1 base, with 6 bases left between them. The germline CDR1 and CDR2 sequences are SGHRS and YFSETQ. This CDR3 comprises 13 residues. This CDR3 reads CASSADSNQPQHF. The DNA for the CDR3 is TGCGCCAGCAGCGCCGACAGCAATCAGCCCCAGCATTTT.

This clone was detected once. The rearrangement links TRBV5-4 to TRBJ2-3; no clear D. This CDR3 contains 13 residues. Trimming stripped 3 bases from V and 0 bases from J, with 5 bases between. Per the germline V gene, CDR1 is SGHNT and CDR2 is YYREEE (reference sequence). This chain's CDR3 is CASSSVSTDTQYF. The CDR3 DNA sequence: TGTGCCAGCAGCTCTGTTAGCACAGATACGCAGTATTTT.

The CDR3 DNA sequence: TGTGCCAGCAGCCCTCCCGGGACAGGGGCGAGCTCTGGAAACACCATATATTTT. Translated: CASSPPGTGASSGNTIYF. V gene TRBV7-9 combines with J gene TRBJ1-3, with 10 positions matching TRBD1. Germline loops: CDR1 SEHNR, CDR2 FQNEAQ (reference sequence). CDR3 size: 18 residues. J gave up 0 bases and V 5 bases, and 10 bases lay outside the gene matches.

This chain uses TRBV5-8 with TRBJ1-5; D may be TRBD1 (5 bases). This CDR3 is 12 amino acids long. Trimming removed 6 bases at V and 11 bases at J, with 15 bases between. Germline values: CDR1 SGHTS, CDR2 YDEGEE. CDR3 coding DNA: TGTGCCAGCACTCCCCCAGGGTTCTCCCAGCATTTT. It specifies CASTPPGFSQHF. Full variable domain (outside the CDR3, taken from reference TRBV5-8 and TRBJ1-5): EAGVTQSPTHLIKTRGQQATLRCSPISGHTSVYWYQQALGLGLQFLLWYDEGEERNRGNFPPRFSGRQFPNYSSELNVNALELEDSALYLCASTPPGFSQHFGDGTRLSIL.

A note on this clone: A much larger clone lies a single base off, so this may be a read error. This rearrangement joins TRBV10-3 to TRBJ1-3; D is perhaps TRBD1 (6 bases). CDR3 length: 14 residues. CDR1 is ENHRY, CDR2 SYGVKD, per germline. The CDR3 DNA reads as TGTGCCATCAGTGCAGGGGAGTCTGGAAACACCGTATATTTT. As protein: CAISAGESGNTVYF.

The chain is built from TRBV7-9 and TRBJ2-7; TRBD1 or TRBD2 may be the D gene (6 bases each). The CDR3 runs to 16 residues. The germline V gene encodes CDR1 SEHNR and CDR2 FQNEAQ (reference sequence). The V and J ends lost 5 bases and 0 bases respectively, with 17 bases between them. The CDR3 DNA is TGTGCCAGCAGCAAAACCACAGGGACTTACTCCTACGAGCAGTACTTC. This translates into CASSKTTGTYSYEQYF.

A word on this clone: The germline gene is not matched at one end of the junction; a read error may be the cause. This CDR3 reads CASSPIGGLEQYF. The DNA for the CDR3 is TGTGCTAGCAGCCCCATCGGGGGGTTGGAGCAGTACTTC. The chain is built from TRBV7-7 and TRBJ2-7, with 7 bases lining up with TRBD2. Germline V CDR1 and CDR2: SSHAT, FNYEAQ (reference sequence). The CDR3 spans 13 residues.

This clone was counted a single time. The chain uses TRBV5-1 and TRBJ1-4; no firm D call. CDR1 is SGHRS, CDR2 YFSETQ, per germline. V lost 4 bases, J lost 8 bases, and 18 bases lay in between. CDR3 size: 15 residues. The CDR3 loop is CASSPSRRAQEKLFF. The CDR3, as DNA: TGCGCCAGCAGCCCCTCGAGGAGGGCACAGGAAAAACTGTTTTTT.

This clone was seen a single time. The chain combines TRBV10-2 with TRBJ2-5; TRBD2 agrees at 10 bases. Per germline, CDR1 WSHSY and CDR2 SAAADI. This CDR3 is built from 21 residues. The junction had 22 bases not matched to a gene; V was cut back by 2 bases and J by 4 bases. The CDR3 protein is CASSEVEVASGGRPGSETQYF. Written as DNA, the CDR3 is TGCGCCAGCAGTGAGGTCGAGGTCGCTAGCGGGGGTCGGCCGGGGTCAGAGACCCAGTACTTC.

The chain employs TRBV6-6 and TRBJ2-5; 7 bases fit TRBD1. J was trimmed by 4 bases and V by 4 bases; bases with no gene match: 6. The CDR3 contains 14 residues. Germline-derived CDR1 and CDR2 are MNHNY and SVGAGI (reference sequence). DNA of the CDR3: TGTGCCAGCAGTTTCACAGGGGCGATAGAGACCCAGTACTTC. Translating it yields CASSFTGAIETQYF.